The next 28 T cell receptor beta chains were all read from a single sample in a study of blood T cell repertoires in COVID-19. Clones were sequenced by immunoSEQ multiplex PCR, and TCRdb holds only the in-frame ones, with some missing. The table lists 200,000 to 300,000 clones, around 84% of them singletons, with under 5.5% in the top ten. Specimen: peripheral blood. These receptors were collected from a man in his 60s with acute or convalescent COVID-19.

This clone showed up just once. The chain carries TRBV2 and TRBJ2-7, with a weak D call TRBD1 (5 bases). CDR1 and CDR2 (germline): SNHLY, FYNNEI. The length of the CDR3 is 15 residues. Trimming took off 8 bases at V and 1 base at J, with 18 bases between the two ends. This chain's CDR3 is CASAGYRIRSYEQYF. The CDR3 nucleotides are TGTGCCAGCGCCGGCTACAGGATACGATCCTACGAGCAGTACTTC.

This sequence joins TRBV4-3 and TRBJ2-1, with TRBD2 matching over 7 bases. V lost 3 bases, J lost 0 bases, and 8 bases stayed unmatched. The CDR3 length is 17 residues. CDR1 LGHNA and CDR2 YSLEER come from the germline V gene. The CDR3 DNA reads as TGCGCCAGCAGCCATACACTCCTAGCGGTCTCCTACAATGAGCAGTTCTTC. Translation gives CASSHTLLAVSYNEQFF.

This clone was found once. V gene TRBV27 combines with J gene TRBJ1-2, with a tentative D call TRBD1 (5 bases). Trimming left V 1 base short and J 8 bases short, with 11 bases between. The CDR3 extends over 13 amino acids. Germline V CDR1 and CDR2: MNHEY, SMNVEV (reference sequence). Here the CDR3 DNA reads TGTGCCAGCAGTTTATATGGACATGGAGGCTACACCTTC. Amino acid sequence: CASSLYGHGGYTF.

The chain recombines TRBV14 with TRBJ2-3, with 7 bases matching TRBD2. J lost 1 base, V lost 1 base, and 2 bases had no gene match. CDR1 is SGHDN, CDR2 FVKESK, per germline. The CDR3 sequence is 15 residues long. CDR3 residues: CASSQAGRGTDTQYF. The CDR3, as DNA: TGTGCCAGCAGCCAAGCAGGGAGGGGCACAGATACGCAGTATTTT.

The chain links TRBV10-3 to TRBJ2-5; 8 bases align to TRBD1. CDR3 size: 17 residues. V lost 6 bases, J lost 5 bases, and 17 bases stayed unmatched. Germline CDR1 and CDR2: ENHRY and SYGVKD. The CDR3 nucleotides read TGTGCCATCAGCGACTCACAGGGCAGGGGGCTTATGGAGACCCAGTACTTC. Translating it yields CAISDSQGRGLMETQYF.

The chain carries TRBV5-4 and TRBJ2-3; possibly TRBD2 for D (5 bases). The V end was cut by 3 bases, the J end by 8 bases, with 13 bases between. The CDR3 runs 13 residues. Germline CDR1 reads SGHNT; CDR2 reads YYREEE (reference sequence). The CDR3 protein is CASSSRAEATQYF. The CDR3 coding sequence is TGTGCCAGCAGCTCGAGAGCGGAAGCTACGCAGTATTTT.

The chain recombines TRBV19 with TRBJ2-5; no clear D gene. The CDR3 is 11 residues long. The germline gives CDR1 LNHDA, CDR2 SQIVND (reference sequence). V lost 5 bases and J lost 4, with 5 bases in between. The CDR3 protein is CASSVRETQYF. The CDR3 DNA follows: TGTGCCAGTAGTGTCCGAGAGACCCAGTACTTC.

The chain recombines TRBV2 with TRBJ2-5, with a weak D call TRBD2 (6 bases). The CDR3 extends over 13 amino acids. The germline gives CDR1 SNHLY, CDR2 FYNNEI. The V end lost 8 bases, the J end lost 0 bases, and 10 bases lay between the germline ends. The CDR3 nucleotides read TGTGCCAGCGGGGGGTCGTACCAAGAGACCCAGTACTTC. Translation gives CASGGSYQETQYF. Full variable domain (remainder filled in from reference TRBV2 and TRBJ2-5): EPEVTQTPSHQVTQMGQEVILRCVPISNHLYFYWYRQILGQKVEFLVSFYNNEISEKSEIFDDQFSVERPDGSNFTLKIRSTKLEDSAMYFCASGGSYQETQYFGPGTRLLVL.

V usage is TRBV7-8 and J usage is TRBJ2-2; TRBD2 matches at 8 bases. Looked up from germline, CDR1 is SGHVS and CDR2 is FQNEAQ. With 8 bases clipped from V and 1 base from J, the junction kept 6 bases outside the gene matches. This CDR3 contains 15 residues. The chain's CDR3 is CASGSGLENTGELFF. CDR3 coding DNA: TGTGCCAGCGGCTCGGGACTAGAGAACACCGGGGAGCTGTTTTTT.

This rearrangement joins TRBV3-1 (or the pseudogene TRBV3-2) to TRBJ1-2, with D perhaps matching TRBD1 (5 bases). Germline CDR1 is LGHDT and CDR2 is YNNKEL (reference sequence). This CDR3 region has 17 residues. V gave up 9 bases and J gave up 4 bases, with 27 bases separating them. In DNA form, the CDR3 reads TGTGCCAGTTATCATTATGGGGCCGCAAGGCCCGGCTATGGCTACACCTTC. This encodes CASYHYGAARPGYGYTF.

V is TRBV6-1 and J is TRBJ1-2, with D perhaps matching TRBD1 (6 bases). The CDR3 length is 16 residues. V was shortened by 0 bases and J by 5 bases, with 16 bases between the two germline ends. From germline, CDR1 is MNHNS and CDR2 SASEGT. CDR3 nucleotides: TGTGCCAGCAGTGAAGCGCTTGGGGGCAGGGTGTATGGCTACACCTTC. Translation gives CASSEALGGRVYGYTF.

This chain joins TRBV5-1 and TRBJ1-6; D is perhaps TRBD1 (5 bases). V gave up 0 bases and J gave up 12 bases, with 13 bases separating them. Per germline, CDR1 SGHRS and CDR2 YFSETQ. The CDR3 is made up of 14 amino acids. CDR3 sequence: CASSLDPPRGPLHF. For the CDR3, the DNA is TGCGCCAGCAGCTTGGACCCACCTAGGGGACCCCTCCACTTT.

The chain carries TRBV5-1 and TRBJ2-5, with 8 positions matching TRBD2. This CDR3 comprises 15 residues. In germline, CDR1 is SGHRS, CDR2 YFSETQ. With V trimmed by 3 bases and J by 4 bases, 8 bases remained unmatched. The CDR3 sequence is CASSSGGRGGETQYF. DNA of the CDR3: TGCGCCAGCAGCTCCGGGGGTCGGGGGGGAGAGACCCAGTACTTC.

This rearrangement joins TRBV5-1 to TRBJ1-1; 11 bases line up with TRBD1. Germline V gene sequence: CDR1 SGHRS, CDR2 YFSETQ. The CDR3 is 15 amino acids. Trimming removed 4 bases from V and 3 bases from J; junction bases left unmatched: 5. CDR3 protein: CASSNRDRGYTEAFF. In DNA form, the CDR3 reads TGCGCCAGCAGCAATCGGGACAGGGGGTACACTGAAGCTTTCTTT.

The CDR3 here is CASSYGAGWNEKLFF. CDR3 bases: TGTGCCAGCAGTTACGGAGCCGGGTGGAATGAAAAACTGTTTTTT. The genes are TRBV6-5 and TRBJ1-4; D is uncertain. This CDR3 is built from 15 residues. Germline assignment: CDR1 MNHEY and CDR2 SVGAGI. Trimming shortened V by 2 bases and J by 5 bases, and 12 bases separated the two germline ends.

The rearrangement joins TRBV6-4 to TRBJ2-1, with unresolved D. CDR3 length: 15 amino acids. The V gene lost 1 base and the J gene lost 0 bases, with 7 bases spanning the gap. Germline CDR1 MRHNA, CDR2 SNTAGT. The CDR3 nucleotides read TGTGCCAGCAGTGACTACGGTTCCTCCTACAATGAGCAGTTCTTC. Amino acid sequence: CASSDYGSSYNEQFF.

This chain joins TRBV6-4 and TRBJ1-5; D ambiguous. This CDR3 has 15 residues. V was cut by 0 bases and J by 0 bases, with 6 bases left in between. CDR1 and CDR2 (germline): MRHNA, SNTAGT. In DNA form, the CDR3 reads TGTGCCAGCAGTGACTCTCCCTATAGCAATCAGCCCCAGCATTTT. Its protein product is CASSDSPYSNQPQHF.

The rearrangement joins TRBV19 to TRBJ1-2; TRBD1 agrees at 7 bases. Germline CDR1 is LNHDA and CDR2 is SQIVND (reference sequence). The CDR3 runs 15 residues. The ends lost 6 bases at V and 4 bases at J; junction bases unmatched: 11. The CDR3 region has the DNA TGTGCCAGTAGCGACAGGGCCCGAGCTAGCTATGGCTACACCTTC. Protein product: CASSDRARASYGYTF.

This rearrangement joins TRBV6-1 to TRBJ2-1; 10 nucleotides line up with TRBD2. Germline V gene lookup returns CDR1 MNHNS and CDR2 SASEGT. V lost 1 base and J lost 2; bases outside the gene matches: 11. The CDR3 is made up of 19 amino acids. The CDR3 nucleotides read TGTGCCAGCAGTGAAGAGGCTAGCGGGAGTTTAAGGACCTACAATGAGCAGTTCTTC. Translated: CASSEEASGSLRTYNEQFF.

The V gene is TRBV28, the J gene TRBJ1-2; tentatively, D is TRBD1 (6 bases). V shed 7 bases and J shed 4 bases, with 19 bases lying between them. Germline CDR1 reads MDHEN; CDR2 reads SYDVKM. CDR3 length equals 15 residues. The CDR3 nucleotides read TGTGCCAGCAACACGTTTAGCAGGGGACGCTATGGCTACACCTTC. Its translation is CASNTFSRGRYGYTF.

The rearrangement links TRBV28 to TRBJ2-3; TRBD2 is a possible D gene (6 bases). This CDR3 is 15 amino acids long. With 7 bases removed from V and 0 bases from J, the gap between germline ends came to 14 bases. The germline CDR1 and CDR2 sequences are MDHEN and SYDVKM. This CDR3 is CASTYLGTSTDTQYF. CDR3 DNA sequence: TGTGCCAGCACCTACCTCGGGACTAGCACAGATACGCAGTATTTT.

The table lists this clone with a count of one. The V gene is TRBV5-4, the J gene TRBJ2-1, with D maybe TRBD1 (5 bases). Germline V CDR1 and CDR2: SGHNT, YYREEE (reference sequence). Trimming stripped 4 bases from V and 4 bases from J, with 9 bases between. The CDR3 runs to 13 residues. CDR3 sequence reads: CASSPTGYNEQFF. As DNA, the CDR3 is TGTGCCAGCAGCCCTACAGGATACAATGAGCAGTTCTTC. The full variable domain, its missing parts supplied by reference TRBV5-4 and TRBJ2-1, is ETGVTQSPTHLIKTRGQQVTLRCSSQSGHNTVSWYQQALGQGPQFIFQYYREEENGRGNFPPRFSGLQFPNYSSELNVNALELDDSALYLCASSPTGYNEQFFGPGTRLTVL.

The chain recombines TRBV6-5 with TRBJ1-4, with D perhaps matching TRBD1 (6 bases). The CDR3 spans 14 residues. Looked up from germline, CDR1 is MNHEY and CDR2 is SVGAGI. The V gene lost 6 bases and the J gene lost 6 bases, with 14 bases spanning the gap. CDR3: CASRRGQTDEKLFF. The DNA of the CDR3 is TGTGCCAGCAGGAGAGGACAGACAGATGAAAAACTGTTTTTT.

The CDR3 loop reads CASSPDRAGNSPLHF. The CDR3 nucleotides read TGTGCCAGCAGCCCAGACCGGGCGGGAAATTCACCCCTCCACTTT. The chain has TRBV9 and TRBJ1-6; D is undetermined. Germline V gives CDR1 SGDLS, CDR2 YYNGEE. The CDR3 spans 15 residues. With 4 bases removed from V and 7 bases from J, the gap between germline ends came to 15 bases.

CDR3 sequence: CSVAGAWGTEAFF. CDR3 DNA: TGCAGCGTGGCAGGGGCGTGGGGCACTGAAGCTTTCTTT. The chain has TRBV29-1 and TRBJ1-1, with D possibly being TRBD1 (6 bases). Germline assignment: CDR1 SQVTM and CDR2 ANQGSEA. V lost 6 bases and J 4 bases, leaving 15 bases between the germline ends. This CDR3 comprises 13 residues.

The chain couples TRBV7-3 to TRBJ2-5; D is undetermined. The CDR3 length is 14 residues. Trimming took off 4 bases at V and 2 bases at J, with 11 bases between the two ends. The germline V gene has CDR1 SGHTA and CDR2 FQGTGA. The CDR3 DNA sequence: TGTGCCAGCAGCTCATCCGGGTTACAAGAGACCCAGTACTTC. Amino acid sequence: CASSSSGLQETQYF.

This chain uses TRBV3-1 (or the pseudogene TRBV3-2) with TRBJ2-1; 9 positions agree with TRBD2. The V gene end was trimmed by 4 bases and the J gene end by 8 bases; junction bases not matched to a gene: 9. Germline V lookup: CDR1 LGHDT, CDR2 YNNKEL (reference sequence). The CDR3 extends over 15 amino acids. CDR3 loop: CASSPKREVGDEQFF. DNA of the CDR3: TGTGCCAGCAGCCCCAAGCGGGAGGTTGGCGATGAGCAGTTCTTC.

This clone was counted only a few times. The sample carries other DNA sequences with the same CDR3. V usage is TRBV19 and J usage is TRBJ1-2; a possible D gene is TRBD1 (5 bases). The V end was cut by 2 bases, the J end by 5 bases, with 9 bases between. Germline assignment: CDR1 LNHDA and CDR2 SQIVND (reference sequence). CDR3 length equals 13 residues. The CDR3 nucleotides read TGTGCCAGTAGTATACGACAGAATTATGGCTACACCTTC. Amino acids: CASSIRQNYGYTF.